These T cell receptor beta chains were read from a single sample in a study of CD8 T cells in ankylosing spondylitis. TCRdb redid the calling of the 5' RACE reads with MiXCR, one entry per CDR3 protein. The table includes about 250,000 distinct CDR3 sequences, 20% to 30% detected once. The material sequenced was blood, either unsorted or a sorted T cell fraction (not recorded which). The receptor set was obtained from a male donor with ankylosing spondylitis or in good health (not recorded which). CDR3s leave out the opening cysteine and the closing phenylalanine or tryptophan. Some rows have no size entry. The others give once, few or many, or a class for an expanded clone.

v_call: TRBV9
j_call: TRBJ2-1
clone_size: .
cdr3_aa: ASSVGQIALNEQF

v_call: TRBV20-1
j_call: TRBJ2-2
clone_size: .
cdr3_aa: SARDAGGANTGELF

v_call: TRBV20-1
j_call: TRBJ2-3
clone_size: many
cdr3_aa: SAQLGQSTDTQY

v_call: TRBV20-1
j_call: TRBJ2-3
clone_size: many
cdr3_aa: SARGTVSTDTQY

v_call: TRBV20-1
j_call: TRBJ2-7
clone_size: few
cdr3_aa: SARAGTLREQY

v_call: TRBV20-1
j_call: TRBJ2-1
clone_size: .
cdr3_aa: SARVRTSGNYNEQF

v_call: TRBV4-1
j_call: TRBJ2-7
clone_size: .
cdr3_aa: ASSQTGTRRYEQY

v_call: TRBV5-1
j_call: TRBJ1-1
clone_size: .
cdr3_aa: ASTRGVENTEAF

v_call: TRBV20-1
j_call: TRBJ2-2
clone_size: few
cdr3_aa: SARLGAGELF

v_call: TRBV4-1
j_call: TRBJ2-1
clone_size: .
cdr3_aa: ASSTIRGQEYNEQF

v_call: TRBV25-1
j_call: TRBJ2-3
clone_size: .
cdr3_aa: ASTEGGIGTDTQY

v_call: TRBV7-9
j_call: TRBJ2-7
clone_size: .
cdr3_aa: ASSLSERGEQY

v_call: TRBV7-9
j_call: TRBJ1-3
clone_size: few
cdr3_aa: ASATGDTIY

v_call: TRBV3-1
j_call: TRBJ2-7
clone_size: .
cdr3_aa: ASSQDRQGGVHEQY

v_call: TRBV30
j_call: TRBJ2-1
clone_size: .
cdr3_aa: AWMGGPYNEQF

v_call: TRBV20-1
j_call: TRBJ2-3
clone_size: many
cdr3_aa: SARDWTSGTDTQY

v_call: TRBV2
j_call: TRBJ2-7
clone_size: many
cdr3_aa: ASRRGGTYEQY

v_call: TRBV12-3/TRBV12-4
j_call: TRBJ2-7
clone_size: many
cdr3_aa: ASSLWAGRNEQY

v_call: TRBV20-1
j_call: TRBJ2-7
clone_size: many
cdr3_aa: AFQGLESSYEQY

v_call: TRBV12-3/TRBV12-4
j_call: TRBJ2-7
clone_size: few
cdr3_aa: ASSTSGVAAHYEQY

v_call: TRBV11-2
j_call: TRBJ2-2
clone_size: .
cdr3_aa: ASSLGGPTQLF

v_call: TRBV20-1
j_call: TRBJ1-5
clone_size: few
cdr3_aa: SASVRFGNQPQH

v_call: TRBV20-1
j_call: TRBJ1-4
clone_size: .
cdr3_aa: SARGSGDNEKLF

v_call: TRBV7-2
j_call: TRBJ2-7
clone_size: .
cdr3_aa: ASSLRTGVYEQY

v_call: TRBV10-3
j_call: TRBJ2-7
clone_size: .
cdr3_aa: AISGTGYEQY

v_call: TRBV12-3/TRBV12-4
j_call: TRBJ1-3
clone_size: many
cdr3_aa: ASSFGQAGNTIY

v_call: TRBV20-1
j_call: TRBJ2-1
clone_size: .
cdr3_aa: SASRGPYNEQF

v_call: TRBV12-3/TRBV12-4
j_call: TRBJ1-6
clone_size: many
cdr3_aa: ASSRGGPYNSPLH

v_call: TRBV20-1
j_call: TRBJ2-5
clone_size: many
cdr3_aa: SARDVGTETQY

v_call: TRBV4-2
j_call: TRBJ2-2
clone_size: .
cdr3_aa: ASSHPTGTGVTGELF

v_call: TRBV21-1
j_call: TRBJ2-5
clone_size: many
cdr3_aa: ASSPSPLVTQY

v_call: TRBV20-1
j_call: TRBJ1-5
clone_size: many
cdr3_aa: SASPGGASNQPQH

v_call: TRBV3-1
j_call: TRBJ2-7
clone_size: .
cdr3_aa: ASSHPGHEQY

v_call: TRBV5-1
j_call: TRBJ2-2
clone_size: many
cdr3_aa: ASSPGSGPGELF

v_call: TRBV29-1
j_call: TRBJ1-1
clone_size: .
cdr3_aa: SVEVETPRWGRLNTEAF

v_call: TRBV3-1
j_call: TRBJ2-5
clone_size: many
cdr3_aa: ASSQGLEETQY

v_call: TRBV20-1
j_call: TRBJ2-1
clone_size: .
cdr3_aa: SAVGQKPNEQF

v_call: TRBV5-1
j_call: TRBJ2-2
clone_size: many
cdr3_aa: ATQGMNTGELF